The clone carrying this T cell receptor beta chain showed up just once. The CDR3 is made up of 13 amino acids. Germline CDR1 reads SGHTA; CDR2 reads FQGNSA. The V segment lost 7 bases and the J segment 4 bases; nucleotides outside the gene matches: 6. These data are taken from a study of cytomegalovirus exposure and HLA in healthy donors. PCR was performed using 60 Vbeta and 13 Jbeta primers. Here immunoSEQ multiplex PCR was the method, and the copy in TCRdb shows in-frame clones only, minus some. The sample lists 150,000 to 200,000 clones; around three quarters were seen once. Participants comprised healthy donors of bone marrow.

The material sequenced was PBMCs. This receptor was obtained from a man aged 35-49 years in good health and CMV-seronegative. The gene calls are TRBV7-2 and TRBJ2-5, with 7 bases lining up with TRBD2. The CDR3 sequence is CASTSSGGETQYF. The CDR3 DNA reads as TGTGCCAGCACTTCCTCGGGGGGAGAGACCCAGTACTTC.